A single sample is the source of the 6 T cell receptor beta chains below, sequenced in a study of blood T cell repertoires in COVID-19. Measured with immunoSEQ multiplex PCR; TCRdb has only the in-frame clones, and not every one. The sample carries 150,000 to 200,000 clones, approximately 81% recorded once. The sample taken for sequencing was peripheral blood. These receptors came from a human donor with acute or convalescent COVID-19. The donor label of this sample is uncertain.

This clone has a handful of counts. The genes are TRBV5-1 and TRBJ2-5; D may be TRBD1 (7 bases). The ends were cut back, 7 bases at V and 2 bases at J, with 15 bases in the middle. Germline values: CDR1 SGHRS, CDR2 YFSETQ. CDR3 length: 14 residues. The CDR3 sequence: CASARGQIQETQYF. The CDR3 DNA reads TGCGCCAGCGCGCGGGGACAGATTCAAGAGACCCAGTACTTC.

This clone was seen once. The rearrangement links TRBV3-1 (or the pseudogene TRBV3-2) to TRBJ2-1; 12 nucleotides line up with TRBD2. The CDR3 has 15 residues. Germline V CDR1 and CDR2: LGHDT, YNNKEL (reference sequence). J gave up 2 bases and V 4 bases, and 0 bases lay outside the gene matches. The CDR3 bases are TGTGCCAGCAGCCCTAGCGGGGGGGCCTACAATGAGCAGTTCTTC. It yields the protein CASSPSGGAYNEQFF.

DNA for the CDR3: TGTGCCTGGAGTCCAGGGTCGGGTCAGCCCCAGCATTTT. Its translation is CAWSPGSGQPQHF. The chain carries TRBV30 and TRBJ1-5, with a tentative D call TRBD1 (5 bases). Looked up from germline, CDR1 is GTSNPN and CDR2 is SVGIG (reference sequence). The CDR3 contains 13 residues. V lost 2 bases to trimming and J lost 6 bases, with 11 bases between them.

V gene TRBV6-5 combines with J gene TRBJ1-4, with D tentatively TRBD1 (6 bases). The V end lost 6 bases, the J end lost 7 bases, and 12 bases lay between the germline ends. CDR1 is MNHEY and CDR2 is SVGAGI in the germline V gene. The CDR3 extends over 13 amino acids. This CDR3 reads CASSLGQSEKLFF. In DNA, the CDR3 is TGTGCCAGCAGCCTAGGACAGAGTGAAAAACTGTTTTTT.

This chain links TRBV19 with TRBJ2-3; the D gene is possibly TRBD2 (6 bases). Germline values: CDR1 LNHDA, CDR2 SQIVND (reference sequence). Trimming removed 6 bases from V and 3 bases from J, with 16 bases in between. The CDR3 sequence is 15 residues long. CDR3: CASRTGTHYTDTQYF. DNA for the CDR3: TGTGCCAGTAGGACCGGGACTCACTATACAGATACGCAGTATTTT.

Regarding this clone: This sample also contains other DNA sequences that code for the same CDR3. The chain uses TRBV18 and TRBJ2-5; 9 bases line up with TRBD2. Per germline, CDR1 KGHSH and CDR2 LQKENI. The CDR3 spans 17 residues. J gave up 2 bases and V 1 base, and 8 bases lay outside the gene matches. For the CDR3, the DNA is TGTGCCAGCTCACCACGGACAAGAGCGGGGGGACAAGAGACCCAGTACTTC. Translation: CASSPRTRAGGQETQYF.